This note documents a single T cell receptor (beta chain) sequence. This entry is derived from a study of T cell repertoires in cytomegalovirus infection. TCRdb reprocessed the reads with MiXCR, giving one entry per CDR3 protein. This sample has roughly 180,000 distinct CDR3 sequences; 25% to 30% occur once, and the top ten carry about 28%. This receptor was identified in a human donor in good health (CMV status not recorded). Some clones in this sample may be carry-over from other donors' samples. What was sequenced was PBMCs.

The CDR3 nucleotides are TGTGCCATCAGTAAAAGCTGGGGGACGAACACCGGGGAGCTGTTTTTT. Its protein product is CAISKSWGTNTGELFF. This chain links TRBV10-3 with TRBJ2-2; perhaps D is TRBD1 or TRBD2 (5 bases each). V was cut by 5 bases and J by 0 bases, with 13 bases left in between. From germline, CDR1 is ENHRY and CDR2 SYGVKD. The CDR3 length is 16 residues.